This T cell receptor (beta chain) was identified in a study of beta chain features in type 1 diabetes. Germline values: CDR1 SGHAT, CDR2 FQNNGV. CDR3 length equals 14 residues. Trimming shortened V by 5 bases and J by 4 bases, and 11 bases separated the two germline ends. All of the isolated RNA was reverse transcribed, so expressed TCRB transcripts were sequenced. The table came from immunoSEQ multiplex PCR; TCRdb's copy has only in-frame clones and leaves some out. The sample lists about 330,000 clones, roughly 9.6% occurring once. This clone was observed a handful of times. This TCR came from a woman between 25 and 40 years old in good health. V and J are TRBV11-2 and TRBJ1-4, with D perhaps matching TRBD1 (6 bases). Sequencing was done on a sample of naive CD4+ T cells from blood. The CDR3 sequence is CASSPGQFNEKLFF. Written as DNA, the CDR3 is TGTGCCAGCAGCCCCGGACAGTTTAATGAAAAACTGTTTTTT.